The 21 T cell receptor beta chains given below trace back to one sample, sequenced in a study of OX40 agonist ivuxolimab in advanced cancers. Some clones are missing from TCRdb's copy, which holds only in-frame ones; the method was immunoSEQ multiplex PCR. The table has nearly 110,000 clones, around 93% seen once. This specimen consisted of CD4+ or CD8+ T cells sorted from blood, obtained in a trial of the OX40 agonist ivuxolimab. The receptors stem from an adult with an advanced solid tumor such as melanoma, head and neck, liver or kidney cancer.

The chain couples TRBV11-2 to TRBJ2-7, with TRBD2 matching over 8 bases. Losses at the gene ends were 6 bases for V and 3 bases for J; bases not matched to a gene: 7. This CDR3 has 14 residues. CDR1 and CDR2 (germline): SGHAT, FQNNGV. DNA for the CDR3: TGTGCCAGCAGGCCCAAGCGGGAGAGCTACGAGCAGTACTTC. Protein: CASRPKRESYEQYF.

In its sample, this clone was seen once. The gene calls are TRBV5-1 and TRBJ1-1; 7 bases align to TRBD1. Germline V gives CDR1 SGHRS, CDR2 YFSETQ. The trim removed 4 bases at V and 4 bases at J, leaving 10 bases unmatched. The CDR3 loop spans 15 amino acids. The CDR3 nucleotides are TGCGCCAGCAGCGCTCCTACAGGGGTACGCACTGAAGCTTTCTTT. It encodes CASSAPTGVRTEAFF.

The chain links TRBV4-1 to TRBJ2-5; 7 bases fit TRBD2. The CDR3 sequence is 15 residues long. With 4 bases clipped from V and 11 bases from J, the junction kept 16 bases outside the gene matches. Per the germline V gene, CDR1 is MGHRA and CDR2 is YSYEKL. The CDR3 spells CASSLGSVTRGEQYF. In nucleotides, the CDR3 is TGCGCCAGCAGCCTAGGGTCGGTGACTCGGGGGGAGCAGTACTTC.

This clone was picked up a small number of times. The chain recombines TRBV7-2 with TRBJ2-7; 7 nucleotides match TRBD1. The V gene end was trimmed by 5 bases and the J gene end by 5 bases; junction bases not matched to a gene: 6. In germline, CDR1 is SGHTA, CDR2 FQGNSA. The CDR3 covers 13 residues. The CDR3 protein is CASSQQTGNEQYF. The CDR3 bases are TGTGCCAGCAGCCAACAGACAGGGAACGAGCAGTACTTC.

The chain couples TRBV29-1 to TRBJ1-2; D may be TRBD1 (5 bases). The length of the CDR3 is 14 residues. V was pared by 1 base and J by 7 bases, with 16 bases between. The germline CDR1 and CDR2 sequences are SQVTM and ANQGSEA. Written as DNA, the CDR3 is TGCAGCGTTGAAGGGGGCAGCTCTTGGGGTGGCTACACCTTC. It translates to CSVEGGSSWGGYTF.

The chain has TRBV5-4 and TRBJ2-5, with D possibly matching TRBD2 (5 bases). The CDR3 is 15 residues long. Germline V gene data show CDR1 as SGHNT and CDR2 as YYREEE (reference sequence). Deletions cut 4 bases from V and 1 base from J, with 14 bases between. This CDR3 reads CASSDGKGAQETQYF. The CDR3 DNA sequence: TGTGCCAGCAGCGACGGAAAGGGAGCCCAAGAGACCCAGTACTTC.

This clone was detected a few times. This rearrangement joins TRBV5-1 to TRBJ2-1; tentatively, D is TRBD1 (7 bases). There are 14 residues in the CDR3. CDR1 and CDR2 (germline): SGHRS, YFSETQ. The ends were cut back, 7 bases at V and 7 bases at J, with 18 bases in the middle. CDR3 region: CASYLTGDLNEQFF. The CDR3 nucleotides are TGCGCCAGCTACCTTACAGGGGACTTAAATGAGCAGTTCTTC.

V and J are TRBV13 and TRBJ1-1; TRBD1 matches at 9 bases. This CDR3 spans 15 amino acids. Per the germline V gene, CDR1 is PRHDT and CDR2 is FYEKMQ (reference sequence). Unmatched junction bases numbered 9, after V lost 5 bases and J lost 5 bases. The DNA of the CDR3 is TGTGCCAGCAGCACCTACAGGGGGCGCGGAACTGAAGCTTTCTTT. The encoded protein is CASSTYRGRGTEAFF.

The chain joins TRBV5-1 to TRBJ2-3; D uncertain. The ends were cut back, 3 bases at V and 2 bases at J, with 7 bases in the middle. This CDR3 is built from 13 residues. Germline V gives CDR1 SGHRS, CDR2 YFSETQ. The DNA for the CDR3 is TGCGCCAGCAGCTGGGGAAACACAGATACGCAGTATTTT. Its protein product is CASSWGNTDTQYF.

This chain joins TRBV5-1 and TRBJ2-2; 7 bases are a match to TRBD1. The CDR3 runs to 15 residues. V shed 4 bases and J 6 bases; nucleotides not matched to a gene: 9. From germline, CDR1 is SGHRS and CDR2 YFSETQ. The CDR3 sequence is CASSLSTGSPGELFF. The DNA of the CDR3 is TGCGCCAGCAGCCTCTCGACAGGGTCCCCCGGGGAGCTGTTTTTT.

The chain is built from TRBV18 and TRBJ2-7; 8 bases map to TRBD1. The CDR3 consists of 15 residues. V shed 3 bases and J 1 base; nucleotides not matched to a gene: 5. The germline V gene encodes CDR1 KGHSH and CDR2 LQKENI. For the CDR3, the DNA is TGTGCCAGCTCACCGGCACGGACAGGGTCCTACGAGCAGTACTTC. This sequence encodes CASSPARTGSYEQYF.

The chain joins TRBV5-1 to TRBJ2-4, with D perhaps TRBD1 (6 bases). Between the trimmed V and J ends, which lost 0 bases and 9 bases, there was a span of 13 bases. The CDR3 is 14 residues long. Germline V gives CDR1 SGHRS, CDR2 YFSETQ. CDR3 residues: CASSLGQEPPIQYF. CDR3 DNA sequence: TGCGCCAGCAGCTTGGGACAGGAGCCACCCATTCAGTACTTC.

Notes on this clone: One junction end does not reproduce the germline sequence, and a read error may be involved. This chain joins TRBV7-9 and TRBJ1-1, with no clear D. CDR3 size: 11 residues. Per the germline V gene, CDR1 is SEHNR and CDR2 is FQNEAQ (reference sequence). The CDR3 sequence is CASSLVTGPNF. The CDR3 nucleotides read TGTGCCAGCAGCTTAGTCACCGGACCAAACTTT.

The J gene is TRBJ2-1, the V gene TRBV12-5, with a weak D call TRBD1 (5 bases). V was pared by 3 bases and J by 6 bases, with 6 bases between. CDR1 LGHNT and CDR2 FRNRAP come from the germline V gene. The CDR3 sequence is 12 residues long. The DNA for the CDR3 is TGTGCTAGTGGTTTAAGGGGCAATGAGCAGTTCTTC. Amino acids: CASGLRGNEQFF. Full variable domain (remainder filled in from reference TRBV12-5 and TRBJ2-1): DARVTQTPRHKVTEMGQEVTMRCQPILGHNTVFWYRQTMMQGLELLAYFRNRAPLDDSGMPKDRFSAEMPDATLATLKIQPSEPRDSAVYFCASGLRGNEQFFGPGTRLTVL.

The chain links TRBV5-1 to TRBJ2-3; TRBD2 aligns across 7 bases. The germline V gene encodes CDR1 SGHRS and CDR2 YFSETQ. The V gene end was trimmed by 4 bases and the J gene end by 2 bases; junction bases not matched to a gene: 4. This CDR3 is built from 14 residues. The chain's CDR3 is CASSRGRTTDTQYF. The CDR3 DNA sequence: TGCGCCAGCAGCCGCGGGAGAACCACAGATACGCAGTATTTT.

V usage is TRBV10-3 and J usage is TRBJ1-3; weak D call: TRBD1 (6 bases). This CDR3 has 17 residues. Per germline, CDR1 ENHRY and CDR2 SYGVKD. With 4 bases removed from V and 0 bases from J, the gap between germline ends came to 16 bases. Here the CDR3 reads CAISALVPGASGNTIYF. The CDR3 coding sequence is TGTGCCATCAGTGCACTCGTCCCAGGGGCCTCTGGAAACACCATATATTTT.

The chain recombines TRBV7-2 with TRBJ1-1, with a tentative D call TRBD1 (6 bases). Germline CDR1 reads SGHTA; CDR2 reads FQGNSA. The length of the CDR3 is 14 residues. The ends were cut back, 5 bases at V and 5 bases at J, with 15 bases in the middle. CDR3 bases: TGTGCCAGCAGCCCTTACGGACAGAAAACTGAAGCTTTCTTT. This gives the protein CASSPYGQKTEAFF.

The V and J genes are TRBV7-8 and TRBJ1-1; TRBD1 aligns across 7 bases. The CDR3 runs 14 residues. V shed 5 bases and J 4 bases; nucleotides not matched to a gene: 7. The V gene's germline CDR1 is SGHVS and CDR2 FQNEAQ. CDR3 region: CASSTDRDSTEAFF. The CDR3, as DNA: TGTGCCAGCAGCACCGACAGGGACTCCACTGAAGCTTTCTTT.

The chain recombines TRBV28 with TRBJ2-1; 7 bases fit TRBD2. The germline V gene encodes CDR1 MDHEN and CDR2 SYDVKM. This CDR3 has 14 residues. V was clipped by 3 bases and J by 4 bases; unmatched bases: 3. The CDR3 sequence: CASSLGGVYNEQFF. CDR3 coding DNA: TGTGCCAGCAGTTTGGGGGGGGTATACAATGAGCAGTTCTTC.

To note about this clone: Other DNA sequences of this sample code for an identical CDR3. The CDR3 is CASSPGGGGSLYGYTF. The CDR3 bases are TGTGCCAGCAGCCCCGGAGGAGGGGGCAGTCTGTATGGCTACACCTTC. This chain uses TRBV5-6 with TRBJ1-2; 7 bases align to TRBD1. The CDR3 runs to 16 residues. Germline V gene lookup returns CDR1 SGHDT and CDR2 YYEEEE. Trimming removed 4 bases from V and 5 bases from J; junction bases left unmatched: 14.

CDR3 in amino acids: CASSLLSGGPDTQYF. CDR3 sequence (DNA): TGTGCCAGCAGCTTGTTATCGGGAGGGCCAGATACGCAGTATTTT. The J gene is TRBJ2-3, the V gene TRBV5-6, with 8 bases that match TRBD2. Germline V gene sequence: CDR1 SGHDT, CDR2 YYEEEE. J gave up 4 bases and V 1 base, and 5 bases lay outside the gene matches. The CDR3 loop spans 15 amino acids.